This T cell receptor (beta chain) was profiled in a study of CD8 T cells in Susac syndrome. The count of this clonotype is one. With V trimmed by 2 bases and J by 0 bases, 11 bases remained unmatched. Germline assignment: CDR1 LGHNA and CDR2 YSLEER. There are 19 residues in the CDR3. Sequencing of TCR beta drew on CD8+ and CD4+ T cells from blood. As controls, healthy donors matched for age and sex were used. TEMRA cells were FACS-enriched, and CD8+ and CD4+ T cells were isolated negatively. It was with random hexamers that 0.5 to 1 ug RNA was reverse transcribed. TCR beta CDR3 was amplified by immunoSEQ covering 54 Vbeta and 13 Jbeta. A single record per CDR3 protein comes from TCRdb applying MiXCR to the immunoSEQ multiplex PCR reads. The repertoire holds about 200,000 distinct CDR3 sequences, with roughly 92% as singletons.

The TCR was taken from a human donor in good health. Input material: CD4+ T cells from PBMCs. The rearrangement joins TRBV4-3 to TRBJ2-4; 9 bases fit TRBD1. DNA for the CDR3: TGCGCCAGCAGCCAATTGATTGGGACAGGGAGTTTAGCCAAAAACATTCAGTACTTC. Protein: CASSQLIGTGSLAKNIQYF.